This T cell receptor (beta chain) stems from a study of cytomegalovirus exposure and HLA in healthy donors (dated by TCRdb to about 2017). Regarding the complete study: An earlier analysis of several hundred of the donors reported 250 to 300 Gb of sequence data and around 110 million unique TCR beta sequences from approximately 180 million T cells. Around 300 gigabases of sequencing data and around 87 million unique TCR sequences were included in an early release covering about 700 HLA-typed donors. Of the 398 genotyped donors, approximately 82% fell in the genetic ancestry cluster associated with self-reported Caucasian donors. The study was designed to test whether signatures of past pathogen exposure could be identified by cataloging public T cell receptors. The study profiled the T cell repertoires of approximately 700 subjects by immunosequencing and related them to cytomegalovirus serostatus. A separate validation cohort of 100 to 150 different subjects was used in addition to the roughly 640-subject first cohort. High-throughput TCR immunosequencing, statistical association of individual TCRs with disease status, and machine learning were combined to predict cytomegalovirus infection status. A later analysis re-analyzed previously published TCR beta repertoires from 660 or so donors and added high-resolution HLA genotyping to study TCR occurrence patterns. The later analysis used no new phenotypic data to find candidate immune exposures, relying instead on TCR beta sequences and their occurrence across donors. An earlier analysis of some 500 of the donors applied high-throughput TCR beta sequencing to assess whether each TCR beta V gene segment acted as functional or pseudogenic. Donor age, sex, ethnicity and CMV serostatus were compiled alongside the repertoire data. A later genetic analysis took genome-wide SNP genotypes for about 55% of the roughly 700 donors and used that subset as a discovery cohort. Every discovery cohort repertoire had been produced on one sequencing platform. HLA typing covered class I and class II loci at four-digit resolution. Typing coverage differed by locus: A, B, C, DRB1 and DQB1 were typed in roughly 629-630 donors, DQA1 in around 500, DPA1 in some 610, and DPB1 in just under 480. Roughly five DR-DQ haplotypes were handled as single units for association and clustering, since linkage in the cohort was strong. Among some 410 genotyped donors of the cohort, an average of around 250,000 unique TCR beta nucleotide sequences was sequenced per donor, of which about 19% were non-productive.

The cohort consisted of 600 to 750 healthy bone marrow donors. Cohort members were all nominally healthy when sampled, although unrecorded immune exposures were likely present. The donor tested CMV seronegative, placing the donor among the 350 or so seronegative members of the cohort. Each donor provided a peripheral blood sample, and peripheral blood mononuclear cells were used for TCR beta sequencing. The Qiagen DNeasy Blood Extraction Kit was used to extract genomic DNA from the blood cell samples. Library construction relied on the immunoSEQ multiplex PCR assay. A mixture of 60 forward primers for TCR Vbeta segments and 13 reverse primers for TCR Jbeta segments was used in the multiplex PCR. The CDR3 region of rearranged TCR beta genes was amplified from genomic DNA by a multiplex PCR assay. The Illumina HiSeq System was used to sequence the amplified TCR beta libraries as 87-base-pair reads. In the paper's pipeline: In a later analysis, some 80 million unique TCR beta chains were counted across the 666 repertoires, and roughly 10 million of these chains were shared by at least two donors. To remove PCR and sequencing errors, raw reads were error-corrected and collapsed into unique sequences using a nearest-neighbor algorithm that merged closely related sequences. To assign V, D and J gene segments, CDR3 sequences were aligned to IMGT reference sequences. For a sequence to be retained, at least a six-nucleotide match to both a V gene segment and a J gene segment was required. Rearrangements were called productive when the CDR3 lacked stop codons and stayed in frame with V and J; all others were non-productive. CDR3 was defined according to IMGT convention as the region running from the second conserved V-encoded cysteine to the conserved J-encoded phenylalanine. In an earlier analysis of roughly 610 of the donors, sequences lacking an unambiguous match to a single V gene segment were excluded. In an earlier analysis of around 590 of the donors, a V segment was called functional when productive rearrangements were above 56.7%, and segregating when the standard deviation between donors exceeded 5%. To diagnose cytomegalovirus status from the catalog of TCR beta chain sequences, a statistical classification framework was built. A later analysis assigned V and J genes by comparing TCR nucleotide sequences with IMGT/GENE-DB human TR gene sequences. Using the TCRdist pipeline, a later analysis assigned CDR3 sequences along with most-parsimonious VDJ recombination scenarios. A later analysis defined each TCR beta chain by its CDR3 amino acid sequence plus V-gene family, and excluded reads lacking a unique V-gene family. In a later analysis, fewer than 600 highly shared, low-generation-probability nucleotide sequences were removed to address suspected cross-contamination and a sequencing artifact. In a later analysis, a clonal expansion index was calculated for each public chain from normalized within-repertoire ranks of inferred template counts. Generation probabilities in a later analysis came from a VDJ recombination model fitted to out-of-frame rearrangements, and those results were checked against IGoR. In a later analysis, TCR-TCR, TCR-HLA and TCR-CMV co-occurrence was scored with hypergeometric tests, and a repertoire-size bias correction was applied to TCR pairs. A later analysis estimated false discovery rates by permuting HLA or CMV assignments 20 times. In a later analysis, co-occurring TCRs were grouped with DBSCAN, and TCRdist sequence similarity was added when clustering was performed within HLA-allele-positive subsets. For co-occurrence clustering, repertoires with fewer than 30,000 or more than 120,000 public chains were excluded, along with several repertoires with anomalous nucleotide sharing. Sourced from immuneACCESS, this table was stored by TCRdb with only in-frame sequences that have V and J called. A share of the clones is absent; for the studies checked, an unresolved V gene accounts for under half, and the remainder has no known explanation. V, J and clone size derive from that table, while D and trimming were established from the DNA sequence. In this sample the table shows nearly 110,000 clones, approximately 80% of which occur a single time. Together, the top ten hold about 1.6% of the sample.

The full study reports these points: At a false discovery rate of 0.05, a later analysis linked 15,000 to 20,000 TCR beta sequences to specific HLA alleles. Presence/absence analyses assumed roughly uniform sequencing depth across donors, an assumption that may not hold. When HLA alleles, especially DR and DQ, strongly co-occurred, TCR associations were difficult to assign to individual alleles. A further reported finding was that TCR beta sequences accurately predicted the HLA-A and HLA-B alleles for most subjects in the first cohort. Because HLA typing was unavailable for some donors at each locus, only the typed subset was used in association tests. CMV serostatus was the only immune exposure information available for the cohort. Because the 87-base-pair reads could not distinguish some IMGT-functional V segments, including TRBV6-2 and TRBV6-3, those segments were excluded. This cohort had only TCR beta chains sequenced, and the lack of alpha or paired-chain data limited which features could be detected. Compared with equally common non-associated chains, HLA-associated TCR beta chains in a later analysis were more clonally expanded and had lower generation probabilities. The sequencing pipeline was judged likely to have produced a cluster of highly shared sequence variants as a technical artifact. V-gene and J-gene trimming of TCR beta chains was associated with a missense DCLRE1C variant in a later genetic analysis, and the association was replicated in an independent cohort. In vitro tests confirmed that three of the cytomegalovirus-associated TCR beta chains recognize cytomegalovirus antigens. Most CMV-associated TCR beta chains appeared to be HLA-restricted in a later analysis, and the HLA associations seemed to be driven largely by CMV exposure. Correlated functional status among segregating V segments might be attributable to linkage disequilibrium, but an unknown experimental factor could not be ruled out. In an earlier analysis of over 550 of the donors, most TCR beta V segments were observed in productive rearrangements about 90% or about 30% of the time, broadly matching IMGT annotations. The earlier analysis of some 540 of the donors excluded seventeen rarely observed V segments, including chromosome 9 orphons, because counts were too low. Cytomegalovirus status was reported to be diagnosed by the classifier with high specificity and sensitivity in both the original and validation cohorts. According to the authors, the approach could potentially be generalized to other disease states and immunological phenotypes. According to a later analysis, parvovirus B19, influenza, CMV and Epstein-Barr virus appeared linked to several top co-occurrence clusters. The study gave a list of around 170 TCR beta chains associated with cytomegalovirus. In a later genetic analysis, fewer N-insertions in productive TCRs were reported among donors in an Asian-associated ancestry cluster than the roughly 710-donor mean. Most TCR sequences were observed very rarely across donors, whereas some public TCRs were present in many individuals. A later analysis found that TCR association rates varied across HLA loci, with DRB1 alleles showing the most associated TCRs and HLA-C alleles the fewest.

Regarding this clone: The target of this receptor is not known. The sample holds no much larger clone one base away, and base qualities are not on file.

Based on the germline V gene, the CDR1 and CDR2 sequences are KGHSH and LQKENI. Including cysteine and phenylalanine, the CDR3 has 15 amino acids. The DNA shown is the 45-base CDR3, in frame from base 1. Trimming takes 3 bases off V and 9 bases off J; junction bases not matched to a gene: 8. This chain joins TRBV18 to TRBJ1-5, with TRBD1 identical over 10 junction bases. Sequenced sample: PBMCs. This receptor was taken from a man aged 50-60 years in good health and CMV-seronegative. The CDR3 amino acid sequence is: CASSPPGTGERPQHF. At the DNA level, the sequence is TGTGCCAGCTCACCCCCCGGGACAGGGGAAAGGCCCCAGCATTTT.